Listed here are 14 T cell receptor beta chains from one sample, sequenced in a study of patients and donors after allogeneic stem cell transplantation. TCRdb re-derived calls from the RT-PCR reads in MiXCR, one entry per CDR3 protein. Among about 150,000 distinct CDR3 sequences listed, roughly 24% were seen once. Sequenced sample: blood, either unsorted or a sorted T cell fraction (not recorded which). These receptors originate from a human donor who was either an allogeneic HSCT recipient or a stem cell or donor lymphocyte infusion donor (not recorded which). It is not recorded whose cells these are; they may come from a transplant donor.

The V gene is TRBV24-1, the J gene TRBJ1-4, with a weak D call TRBD1 (5 bases). Germline CDR1 is KGHDR and CDR2 is SFDVKD. The CDR3 extends over 15 amino acids. V lost 2 bases to trimming and J lost 5 bases, with 11 bases between them. CDR3: CATSDSRRGNEKLFF. Here the CDR3 DNA reads TGTGCCACCAGTGATTCAAGGCGGGGGAATGAAAAACTGTTTTTT.

This clonotype showed up just a few times. The CDR3 DNA reads as TGTGCCATCAGGCGGTGGCAGGGTCGGGCCCTAATAGCGGACACTGAAGCTTTCTTT. It codes for CAIRRWQGRALIADTEAFF. V is TRBV10-3 and J is TRBJ1-1; D perhaps matches TRBD1 (5 bases). The CDR3 spans 19 residues. The germline CDR1 and CDR2 sequences are ENHRY and SYGVKD. V dropped 6 bases and J dropped 3 bases, with 29 bases sitting between them.

The chain combines TRBV27 with TRBJ1-1; no reliable D call. Between the trimmed V and J ends, which lost 2 bases and 3 bases, there was a span of 10 bases. CDR3 length equals 14 residues. From germline, CDR1 is MNHEY and CDR2 SMNVEV (reference sequence). Here the CDR3 DNA reads TGTGCCAGCAGTTTACGGGGAGGCTACACTGAAGCTTTCTTT. Its translation: CASSLRGGYTEAFF.

The chain has TRBV20-1 and TRBJ2-3, with D perhaps TRBD2 (6 bases). The CDR3 extends over 15 amino acids. The germline V gene has CDR1 DFQATT and CDR2 SNEGSKA (reference sequence). The V and J ends lost 2 bases and 0 bases respectively, with 12 bases between them. CDR3 region: CSARPLRGSTDTQYF. Written as DNA, the CDR3 is TGCAGTGCTAGACCTCTGCGGGGCAGCACAGATACGCAGTATTTT.

The sample holds many counts of this clonotype. The chain is built from TRBV13 and TRBJ1-2; 9 bases align to TRBD1. This CDR3 is built from 15 residues. Germline values: CDR1 PRHDT, CDR2 FYEKMQ (reference sequence). J gave up 5 bases and V 7 bases, and 11 bases lay outside the gene matches. The CDR3 protein is CASTRQGQGVYGYTF. CDR3 in DNA: TGTGCCAGCACCCGTCAGGGACAGGGCGTGTATGGCTACACCTTC.

The rearrangement uses TRBV6-5 and TRBJ2-3; 8 nucleotides agree with TRBD2. Germline CDR1 is MNHEY and CDR2 is SVGAGI. The CDR3 is 15 residues long. After removal of 5 bases from V and 4 bases from J, the junction contained 8 bases not matched to a gene. This CDR3 is CASSLSGEGPDTQYF. The CDR3 DNA reads as TGTGCCAGCAGTCTTAGCGGGGAGGGCCCAGATACGCAGTATTTT.

This CDR3 is CSAAPVRDRGQPQHF. Here the CDR3 DNA reads TGCAGTGCCGCCCCCGTCCGGGACAGGGGCCAGCCCCAGCATTTT. V is TRBV20-1 and J is TRBJ1-5, with 10 bases lining up with TRBD1. The germline gives CDR1 DFQATT, CDR2 SNEGSKA (reference sequence). CDR3 length equals 15 residues. The V gene end was trimmed by 6 bases and the J gene end by 7 bases; junction bases not matched to a gene: 12.

This sequence joins TRBV12-3 or TRBV12-4 and TRBJ2-5; D tentatively reads TRBD1 or TRBD2 (5 bases each). Trimming removed 3 bases at V and 2 bases at J, with 13 bases between. The CDR3 totals 15 residues. CDR3 in amino acids: CASSFRGYLQETQYF. CDR3 DNA: TGTGCCAGCAGTTTCCGGGGCTACCTTCAAGAGACCCAGTACTTC.

The table lists this clonotype with a few counts. V usage is TRBV27 and J usage is TRBJ1-1; TRBD1 matches 7 bases. In germline, CDR1 is MNHEY, CDR2 SMNVEV (reference sequence). There are 17 residues in the CDR3. V was pared by 5 bases and J by 1 base, with 13 bases of the junction left unmatched. CDR3 loop: CASSPSFWGQKNTEAFF. In nucleotides, the CDR3 is TGTGCCAGCAGTCCCTCGTTTTGGGGACAGAAGAACACTGAAGCTTTCTTT.

In this sample, this clonotype turned up a few times. J is TRBJ2-5 and V is TRBV10-3; 8 bases align to TRBD1. The V gene end was trimmed by 6 bases and the J gene end by 2 bases; junction bases not matched to a gene: 11. Per germline, CDR1 ENHRY and CDR2 SYGVKD. This CDR3 comprises 16 residues. CDR3 amino acids: CAIRDSGQGTQETQYF. In nucleotides, the CDR3 is TGTGCCATCAGAGATTCCGGACAGGGTACTCAAGAGACCCAGTACTTC.

There are a few counts of this clonotype. The V and J genes are TRBV7-2 and TRBJ1-4; TRBD1 matches at 8 bases. The CDR3 extends over 15 amino acids. Germline trimming cut 2 bases from V and 7 bases from J; bases unmatched to any gene: 6. Germline lookup yields CDR1 SGHTA and CDR2 FQGNSA. CDR3 coding DNA: TGTGCCAGCAGCTTACGGGCAGGGGGCAGTGAAAAACTGTTTTTT. Amino acid sequence: CASSLRAGGSEKLFF.

This chain joins TRBV18 and TRBJ1-1; tentative D call: TRBD1 (5 bases). Germline V gene data show CDR1 as KGHSH and CDR2 as LQKENI. This CDR3 has 14 residues. V dropped 3 bases and J dropped 4 bases, with 12 bases sitting between them. The CDR3 DNA is TGTGCCAGCTCACCGGCCGCCGGGGGCACTGAAGCTTTCTTT. The encoded protein is CASSPAAGGTEAFF.

This chain uses TRBV20-1 with TRBJ2-3; 13 bases match TRBD2. This CDR3 has 17 residues. The V gene end was trimmed by 5 bases and the J gene end by 4 bases; junction bases not matched to a gene: 12. CDR1 and CDR2 (germline): DFQATT, SNEGSKA (reference sequence). This chain's CDR3 is CSAHRGLAGDGADTQYF. CDR3 coding DNA: TGCAGTGCTCATAGAGGACTAGCGGGAGATGGTGCAGATACGCAGTATTTT.

This clonotype was counted a few times. Written as DNA, the CDR3 is TGCGCCAGCAGCCAACATCGGGGAGAGGGCGGGGAGCTGTTTTTT. The encoded protein is CASSQHRGEGGELFF. The rearrangement uses TRBV4-1 and TRBJ2-2, with a tentative D call TRBD2 (5 bases). This CDR3 has 15 residues. V lost 2 bases and J 7 bases, leaving 14 bases between the germline ends. Germline values: CDR1 MGHRA, CDR2 YSYEKL.